The rows below give T cell receptor beta chains drawn from one sample of a study of cytomegalovirus exposure and HLA in healthy donors. This table comes from immunoSEQ multiplex PCR, and its TCRdb copy is limited to in-frame clones, with some not included. The sample shows 200,000 or so clones, approximately 80% of them seen only once. Sequencing was performed on PBMCs. The receptors shown here come from a man aged 25 to 40 in good health and CMV-seronegative. Each CDR3 is given with its conserved first and last residue. Each record gives: D gene, V gene, clone size, J gene, CDR3 DNA, CDR3 protein. A D gene is named only where the DNA matches it firmly. Clone size appears in some rows only: once, few, many, or a class for an expanded clone.

d_gene: .
v_gene: TRBV6-5
abundance: .
j_gene: TRBJ1-5
CDR3nt: TGTGCCAGCAGTTATAGGATAGGAGAACCCCAGCATTTT
CDR3aa: CASSYRIGEPQHF

d_gene: .
v_gene: TRBV14
abundance: .
j_gene: TRBJ2-5
CDR3nt: TGTGCCAGCAGCCAAGTCAGGGAGGTGGAGACCCAGTACTTC
CDR3aa: CASSQVREVETQYF

d_gene: .
v_gene: TRBV7-2
abundance: .
j_gene: TRBJ2-5
CDR3nt: TGTGCCAGCAGCTTAGATAGAGAGACCCAGTACTTC
CDR3aa: CASSLDRETQYF

d_gene: TRBD2
v_gene: TRBV7-2
abundance: .
j_gene: TRBJ2-2
CDR3nt: TGTGCCAGCAGCACCCGCGGGGGCACCGGGGAGCTGTTTTTT
CDR3aa: CASSTRGGTGELFF

d_gene: .
v_gene: TRBV2
abundance: .
j_gene: TRBJ1-1
CDR3nt: TGTGCCAGCGGAAGACAGGAGAACACTGAAGCTTTCTTT
CDR3aa: CASGRQENTEAFF

d_gene: TRBD1
v_gene: TRBV4-1
abundance: .
j_gene: TRBJ2-5
CDR3nt: TGCGCCAGCAGCCTACATCCACCGGGACAGGGGAACCAAGAGACCCAGTACTTC
CDR3aa: CASSLHPPGQGNQETQYF

d_gene: TRBD1
v_gene: TRBV7-9
abundance: .
j_gene: TRBJ1-5
CDR3nt: TGTGCCAGCAGCTCCGTAATGGGACAGGGCGAAAATCAGCCCCAGCATTTT
CDR3aa: CASSSVMGQGENQPQHF

d_gene: TRBD2
v_gene: TRBV7-9
abundance: .
j_gene: TRBJ2-2
CDR3nt: TGTGCCAGCAGCTTCCCTGCCGGGACTATGAACACCGGGGAGCTGTTTTTT
CDR3aa: CASSFPAGTMNTGELFF

d_gene: .
v_gene: TRBV18
abundance: .
j_gene: TRBJ1-1
CDR3nt: TGTGCCAGCTCACCGAAGGACACCCGCTCCACTGAAGCTTTCTTT
CDR3aa: CASSPKDTRSTEAFF

d_gene: .
v_gene: TRBV7-3
abundance: .
j_gene: TRBJ2-3
CDR3nt: TGTGCCAGCAGCCCCCTCAGGGGCCGCACAGATACGCAGTATTTT
CDR3aa: CASSPLRGRTDTQYF

d_gene: TRBD1
v_gene: TRBV28
abundance: .
j_gene: TRBJ1-2
CDR3nt: TGTGCCAGCAGTCCCCCAGGACAGGGAAGAGGCTACACCTTC
CDR3aa: CASSPPGQGRGYTF

d_gene: TRBD1
v_gene: TRBV29-1
abundance: few
j_gene: TRBJ2-3
CDR3nt: TGCAGCGTTGGCCAATACAGGGGGCAAGGCACAGATACGCAGTATTTT
CDR3aa: CSVGQYRGQGTDTQYF

d_gene: .
v_gene: TRBV6-6
abundance: .
j_gene: TRBJ2-7
CDR3nt: TGTGCCAGCAGTTTCGAGAGGGCCCTCTGGGAGCAGTACTTC
CDR3aa: CASSFERALWEQYF

d_gene: TRBD1
v_gene: TRBV6-6
abundance: .
j_gene: TRBJ1-2
CDR3nt: TGTGCCAGCAGTGCCCAGGGGGTCTATGGCTACACCTTC
CDR3aa: CASSAQGVYGYTF

d_gene: .
v_gene: TRBV5-1
abundance: .
j_gene: TRBJ1-1
CDR3nt: TGCGCCAGCAGCTTGACCATACCCGGGAGAACTGAAGCTTTCTTT
CDR3aa: CASSLTIPGRTEAFF

d_gene: .
v_gene: TRBV5-6
abundance: .
j_gene: TRBJ2-3
CDR3nt: TGTGCCAGCAGCTCAACAGATACGCAGTATTTT
CDR3aa: CASSSTDTQYF

d_gene: TRBD1
v_gene: TRBV6-1
abundance: .
j_gene: TRBJ1-3
CDR3nt: TGTGCCAGCATGGCAGGGGGCAAACCCCGAGTGACCATATATTTT
CDR3aa: CASMAGGKPRVTIYF

d_gene: TRBD1
v_gene: TRBV7-9
abundance: .
j_gene: TRBJ2-5
CDR3nt: TGTGCCAGCAGCCCCAAGACAGGGCGAGAAGAGACCCAGTACTTC
CDR3aa: CASSPKTGREETQYF

d_gene: TRBD1
v_gene: TRBV12-5
abundance: .
j_gene: TRBJ2-3
CDR3nt: TGTGCTAGTGGTTTGGGGACAGGAAGCACAGATACGCAGTATTTT
CDR3aa: CASGLGTGSTDTQYF

d_gene: .
v_gene: TRBV6-4
abundance: .
j_gene: TRBJ2-3
CDR3nt: TGTGCCAGCAGTGACTCTTCCAGGGGTGGCTTTACGCAGTATTTT
CDR3aa: CASSDSSRGGFTQYF

d_gene: TRBD1
v_gene: TRBV5-8
abundance: .
j_gene: TRBJ2-7
CDR3nt: TGTGCCAGCAGCTTAACAGGGGCCAACTCCTACGAGCAGTACTTC
CDR3aa: CASSLTGANSYEQYF

d_gene: .
v_gene: TRBV10-3
abundance: .
j_gene: TRBJ2-5
CDR3nt: TGTGCCATCAGTGAGGCCGAGGAGACCCAGTACTTC
CDR3aa: CAISEAEETQYF